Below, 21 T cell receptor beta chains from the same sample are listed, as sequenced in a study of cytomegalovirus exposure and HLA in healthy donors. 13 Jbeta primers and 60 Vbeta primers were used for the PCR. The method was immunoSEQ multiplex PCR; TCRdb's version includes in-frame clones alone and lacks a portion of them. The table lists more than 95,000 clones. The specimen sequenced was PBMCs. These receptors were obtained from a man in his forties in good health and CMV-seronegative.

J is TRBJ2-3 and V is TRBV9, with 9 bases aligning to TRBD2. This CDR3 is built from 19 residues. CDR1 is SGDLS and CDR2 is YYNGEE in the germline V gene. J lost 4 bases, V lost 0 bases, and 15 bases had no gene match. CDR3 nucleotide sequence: TGTGCCAGCAGCGTAGAGGGGATAGCGGGAGAAAGCGGATCAGATACGCAGTATTTT. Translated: CASSVEGIAGESGSDTQYF.

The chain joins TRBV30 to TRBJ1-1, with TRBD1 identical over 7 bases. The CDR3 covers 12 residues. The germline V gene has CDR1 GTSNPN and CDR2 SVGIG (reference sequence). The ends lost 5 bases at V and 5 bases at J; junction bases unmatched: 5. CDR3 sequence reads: CAWGDRETEAFF. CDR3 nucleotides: TGTGCCTGGGGAGACAGGGAGACTGAAGCTTTCTTT.

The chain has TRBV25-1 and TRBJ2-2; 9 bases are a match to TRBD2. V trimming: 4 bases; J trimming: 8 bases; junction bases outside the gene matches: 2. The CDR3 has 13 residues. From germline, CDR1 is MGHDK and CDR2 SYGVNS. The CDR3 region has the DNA TGTGCCAGCAGTGTAGCGGGAGTGGGGGAGCTGTTTTTT. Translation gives CASSVAGVGELFF.

Here the CDR3 DNA reads TGTGCCAGCAGCCCTACCCAACAGCAGGGGACAAAGCAGTACTTC. Amino acid sequence: CASSPTQQQGTKQYF. The rearrangement joins TRBV7-8 to TRBJ2-7; tentative D call: TRBD1 (6 bases). The germline V gene has CDR1 SGHVS and CDR2 FQNEAQ. The CDR3 length is 15 residues. V was pared by 5 bases and J by 8 bases, with 22 bases between.

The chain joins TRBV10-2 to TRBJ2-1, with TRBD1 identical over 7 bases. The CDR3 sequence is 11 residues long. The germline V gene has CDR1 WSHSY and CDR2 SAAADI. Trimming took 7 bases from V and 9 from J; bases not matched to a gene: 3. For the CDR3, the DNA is TGCGCCAGCACACAGGGGAGTGAGCAGTTCTTC. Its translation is CASTQGSEQFF.

Here the CDR3 reads CASSQEDGGGYTF. The CDR3 coding sequence is TGCGCCAGCAGCCAAGAAGACGGAGGGGGCTACACCTTC. The chain combines TRBV4-3 with TRBJ1-2, with unresolved D. Germline V gene sequence: CDR1 LGHNA, CDR2 YSLEER. Trimming removed 0 bases from V and 8 bases from J, with 10 bases in between. The CDR3 spans 13 residues.

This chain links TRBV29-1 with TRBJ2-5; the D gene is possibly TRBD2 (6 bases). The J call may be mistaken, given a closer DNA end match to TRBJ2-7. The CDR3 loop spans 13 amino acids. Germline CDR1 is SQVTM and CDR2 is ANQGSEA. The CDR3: CSVMRDRSYEQYF. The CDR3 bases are TGCAGCGTGATGCGGGACCGCTCCTACGAGCAGTACTTC.

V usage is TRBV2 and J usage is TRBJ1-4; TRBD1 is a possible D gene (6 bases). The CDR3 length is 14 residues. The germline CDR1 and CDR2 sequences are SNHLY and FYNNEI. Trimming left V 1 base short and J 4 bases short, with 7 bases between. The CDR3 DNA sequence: TGTGCCAGCAGTGAAGGGACAGTTAATGAAAAACTGTTTTTT. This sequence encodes CASSEGTVNEKLFF. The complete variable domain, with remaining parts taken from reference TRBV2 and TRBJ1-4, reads EPEVTQTPSHQVTQMGQEVILRCVPISNHLYFYWYRQILGQKVEFLVSFYNNEISEKSEIFDDQFSVERPDGSNFTLKIRSTKLEDSAMYFCASSEGTVNEKLFFGSGTQLSVL.

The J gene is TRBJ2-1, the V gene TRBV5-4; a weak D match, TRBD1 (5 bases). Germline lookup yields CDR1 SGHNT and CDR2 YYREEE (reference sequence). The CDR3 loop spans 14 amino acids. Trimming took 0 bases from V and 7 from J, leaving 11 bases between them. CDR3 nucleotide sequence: TGTGCCAGCAGCTTGGATCAGGGATGGAATGAGCAGTTCTTC. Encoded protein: CASSLDQGWNEQFF.

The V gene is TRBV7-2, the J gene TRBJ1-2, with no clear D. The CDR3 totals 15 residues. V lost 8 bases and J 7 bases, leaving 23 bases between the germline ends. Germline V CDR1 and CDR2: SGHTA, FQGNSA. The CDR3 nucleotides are TGTGCCAGCCTTCGGAGGGAGGAGAAGGATTTTGGCTACACCTTC. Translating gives CASLRREEKDFGYTF.

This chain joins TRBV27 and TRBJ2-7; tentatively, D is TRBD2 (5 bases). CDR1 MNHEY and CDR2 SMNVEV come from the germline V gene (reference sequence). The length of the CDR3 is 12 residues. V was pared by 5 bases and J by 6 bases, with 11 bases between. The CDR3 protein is CASSPPGSEQYF. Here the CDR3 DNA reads TGTGCCAGCAGTCCACCGGGATCCGAGCAGTACTTC.

CDR3 sequence: CASSEGLGVDTQYF. CDR3 DNA sequence: TGTGCCAGCAGTGAGGGACTGGGGGTCGATACGCAGTATTTT. This rearrangement joins TRBV2 to TRBJ2-3; D is possibly TRBD2 (6 bases). The germline V gene has CDR1 SNHLY and CDR2 FYNNEI. CDR3 length: 14 amino acids. V lost 3 bases, J lost 6 bases, and 13 bases lay in between.

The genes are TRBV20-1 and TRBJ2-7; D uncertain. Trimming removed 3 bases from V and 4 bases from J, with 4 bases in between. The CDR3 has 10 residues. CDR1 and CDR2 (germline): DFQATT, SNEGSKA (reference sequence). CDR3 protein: CSASSYEQYF. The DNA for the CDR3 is TGCAGTGCTAGCTCTTACGAGCAGTACTTC.

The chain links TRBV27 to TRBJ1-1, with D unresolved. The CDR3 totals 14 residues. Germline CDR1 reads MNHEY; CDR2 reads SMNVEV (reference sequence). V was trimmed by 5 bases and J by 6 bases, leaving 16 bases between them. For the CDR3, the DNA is TGTGCCAGCAGTCCAGCGGGAAAGGCCGCTGAAGCTTTCTTT. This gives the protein CASSPAGKAAEAFF.

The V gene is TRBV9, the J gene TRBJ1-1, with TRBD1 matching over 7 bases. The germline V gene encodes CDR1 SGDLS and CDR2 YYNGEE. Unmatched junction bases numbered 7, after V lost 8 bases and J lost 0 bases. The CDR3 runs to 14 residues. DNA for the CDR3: TGTGCCAGTGCGGGACAGCCATTGAACACTGAAGCTTTCTTT. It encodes CASAGQPLNTEAFF. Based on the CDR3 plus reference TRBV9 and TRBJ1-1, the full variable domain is DSGVTQTPKHLITATGQRVTLRCSPRSGDLSVYWYQQSLDQGLQFLIQYYNGEERAKGNILERFSAQQFPDLHSELNLSSLELGDSALYFCASAGQPLNTEAFFGQGTRLTVV.

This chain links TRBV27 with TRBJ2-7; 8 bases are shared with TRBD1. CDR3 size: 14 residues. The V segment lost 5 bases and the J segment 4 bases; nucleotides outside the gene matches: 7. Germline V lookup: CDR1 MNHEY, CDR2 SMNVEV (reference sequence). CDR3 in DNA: TGTGCCAGCAGTCAAGGACAGGGAAGGTACGAGCAGTACTTC. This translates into CASSQGQGRYEQYF.

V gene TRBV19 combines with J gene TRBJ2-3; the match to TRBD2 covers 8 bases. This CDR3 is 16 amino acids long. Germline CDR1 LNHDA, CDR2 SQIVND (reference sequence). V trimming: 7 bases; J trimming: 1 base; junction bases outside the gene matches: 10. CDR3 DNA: TGTGCCAGTAACAATCTAGCGGGCCCTGGCACAGATACGCAGTATTTT. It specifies CASNNLAGPGTDTQYF. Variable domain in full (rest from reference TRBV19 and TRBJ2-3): DGGITQSPKYLFRKEGQNVTLSCEQNLNHDAMYWYRQDPGQGLRLIYYSQIVNDFQKGDIAEGYSVSREKKESFPLTVTSAQKNPTAFYLCASNNLAGPGTDTQYFGPGTRLTVL.

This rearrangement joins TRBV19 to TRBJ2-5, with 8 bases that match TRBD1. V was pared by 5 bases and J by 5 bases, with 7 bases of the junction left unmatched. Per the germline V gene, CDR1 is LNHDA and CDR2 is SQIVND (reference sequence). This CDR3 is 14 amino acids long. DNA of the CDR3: TGTGCCAGTAGTGGATGGCAGGGGGCCGAGACCCAGTACTTC. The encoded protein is CASSGWQGAETQYF.

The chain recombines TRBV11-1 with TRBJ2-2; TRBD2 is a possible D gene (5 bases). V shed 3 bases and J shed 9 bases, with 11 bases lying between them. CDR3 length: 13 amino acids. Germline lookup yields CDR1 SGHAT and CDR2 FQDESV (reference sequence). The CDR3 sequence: CASSFSPGRELFF. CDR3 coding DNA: TGTGCCAGCAGCTTTTCGCCCGGGAGGGAGCTGTTTTTT.

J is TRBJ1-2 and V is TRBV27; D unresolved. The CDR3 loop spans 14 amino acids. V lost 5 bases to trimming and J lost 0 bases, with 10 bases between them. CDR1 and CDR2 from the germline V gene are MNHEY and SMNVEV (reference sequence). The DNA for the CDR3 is TGTGCCAGCAGTCTCGCTTCAGCTAACTATGGCTACACCTTC. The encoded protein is CASSLASANYGYTF.

The DNA for the CDR3 is TGTGCCAGCAGCTTATATGACAGGCTGGGCTACGAGCAGTACTTC. The encoded protein is CASSLYDRLGYEQYF. The chain joins TRBV11-2 to TRBJ2-7; maybe TRBD1 (6 bases). The V end lost 2 bases, the J end lost 3 bases, and 14 bases lay between the germline ends. The V gene's germline CDR1 is SGHAT and CDR2 FQNNGV. The CDR3 runs 15 residues.